Below, 15 T cell receptor beta chains from the same sample are listed, as sequenced in a study of blood T cell repertoires in COVID-19. Some clones are missing from TCRdb's copy, which holds only in-frame ones; the method was immunoSEQ multiplex PCR. The table records about 220,000 clones, around 82% of them present only once. Sequencing was carried out using peripheral blood. These TCRs come from a woman in her seventies with acute or convalescent COVID-19.

The rearrangement uses TRBV5-1 and TRBJ1-5, with a tentative D call TRBD1 (6 bases). The CDR3 is made up of 15 amino acids. Per germline, CDR1 SGHRS and CDR2 YFSETQ. The V end lost 0 bases, the J end lost 0 bases, and 7 bases lay between the germline ends. Here the CDR3 DNA reads TGCGCCAGCAGCTTGGAAGGGGGTAGCAATCAGCCCCAGCATTTT. Amino acid sequence: CASSLEGGSNQPQHF. Drawing the rest from reference TRBV5-1 and TRBJ1-5, the complete variable domain is KAGVTQTPRYLIKTRGQQVTLSCSPISGHRSVSWYQQTPGQGLQFLFEYFSETQRNKGNFPGRFSGRQFSNSRSEMNVSTLELGDSALYLCASSLEGGSNQPQHFGDGTRLSIL.

The chain couples TRBV2 to TRBJ1-2; D ambiguous. The germline V and J ends were trimmed by 4 bases and 8 bases, with 14 bases remaining between them. CDR1 is SNHLY, CDR2 FYNNEI, per germline. CDR3 length: 13 residues. The CDR3 sequence is CASSGQRAGGYTF. For the CDR3, the DNA is TGTGCCAGCAGTGGGCAAAGAGCAGGAGGCTACACCTTC.

The CDR3 DNA reads TGTGCCAGCAGCTTAGCCAAGCTCCCCACAGATACGCAGTATTTT. This gives the protein CASSLAKLPTDTQYF. The chain carries TRBV7-9 and TRBJ2-3; D is undetermined. The CDR3 consists of 15 residues. Germline CDR1 is SEHNR and CDR2 is FQNEAQ (reference sequence). Trimming pared 0 bases from V and 2 bases from J, leaving 9 bases between.

The gene calls are TRBV30 and TRBJ1-2; D gene uncertain. Trimming removed 1 base at V and 8 bases at J, with 11 bases between. Per the germline V gene, CDR1 is GTSNPN and CDR2 is SVGIG (reference sequence). CDR3 size: 12 residues. CDR3 amino acids: CAWSEVAGGYTF. In DNA form, the CDR3 reads TGTGCCTGGAGTGAAGTCGCGGGAGGCTACACCTTC.

Concerning this clone: Other DNA variants within this sample encode the same CDR3. The CDR3 sequence: CASSITGGNTEAFF. In DNA, the CDR3 is TGTGCCAGTAGTATAACCGGAGGGAACACTGAAGCTTTCTTT. The V and J genes are TRBV19 and TRBJ1-1; D is unresolved. V was cut by 2 bases and J by 1 base, with 8 bases left in between. This CDR3 is built from 14 residues. CDR1 and CDR2 (germline): LNHDA, SQIVND (reference sequence). The full variable domain, rest sourced from reference TRBV19 and TRBJ1-1, is DGGITQSPKYLFRKEGQNVTLSCEQNLNHDAMYWYRQDPGQGLRLIYYSQIVNDFQKGDIAEGYSVSREKKESFPLTVTSAQKNPTAFYLCASSITGGNTEAFFGQGTRLTVV.

There are a few counts of this clone. This chain connects TRBV5-1 to TRBJ2-2; 7 bases agree with TRBD1. Germline trimming cut 4 bases from V and 7 bases from J; bases unmatched to any gene: 10. The CDR3 length is 15 residues. Germline V gene sequence: CDR1 SGHRS, CDR2 YFSETQ. The CDR3 loop reads CASSQQGIDGGELFF. CDR3 DNA sequence: TGCGCCAGCAGCCAACAGGGGATAGATGGCGGGGAGCTGTTTTTT.

The V and J genes are TRBV10-2 and TRBJ2-4; 8 bases are a match to TRBD1. Losses at the gene ends were 6 bases for V and 5 bases for J; bases not matched to a gene: 12. The CDR3 is 16 residues long. Germline assignment: CDR1 WSHSY and CDR2 SAAADI. Here the CDR3 DNA reads TGCGCCAGCAGGCCCTTGTCAGGGGGCCACCAAAACATTCAGTACTTC. Encoded protein: CASRPLSGGHQNIQYF.

In regard to this clone: A much larger clone sits a single nucleotide away, making a read error possible. The chain couples TRBV5-6 to TRBJ2-5, with D possibly being TRBD1 (6 bases). Looked up from germline, CDR1 is SGHDT and CDR2 is YYEEEE. The CDR3 runs to 13 residues. The CDR3 region has the DNA TGTGCCGGCAGGGTACAGGGCCGGGAGACCCAGTACTTC. Protein: CAGRVQGRETQYF. The full variable domain, completed using reference TRBV5-6 and TRBJ2-5, is DAGVTQSPTHLIKTRGQQVTLRCSPKSGHDTVSWYQQALGQGPQFIFQYYEEEERQRGNFPDRFSGHQFPNYSSELNVNALLLGDSALYLCAGRVQGRETQYFGPGTRLLVL.

The chain combines TRBV4-2 with TRBJ2-5; 7 positions match TRBD2. CDR3 length: 13 amino acids. Germline-derived CDR1 and CDR2 are LGHNA and YNFKEQ. After removal of 4 bases from V and 1 base from J, the junction contained 0 bases not matched to a gene. The DNA of the CDR3 is TGTGCCAGCAGCCGGGGGGGCCAAGAGACCCAGTACTTC. Translating gives CASSRGGQETQYF.

The chain links TRBV2 to TRBJ2-7, with 7 nucleotides matching TRBD1. This CDR3 has 13 amino acids. Per the germline V gene, CDR1 is SNHLY and CDR2 is FYNNEI. J was trimmed by 3 bases and V by 4 bases; bases with no gene match: 3. Here the CDR3 reads CASSVDRDYEQYF. The CDR3 DNA follows: TGTGCCAGCAGTGTCGACAGGGACTACGAGCAGTACTTC.

The chain couples TRBV29-1 to TRBJ2-3, with D possibly matching TRBD1 (6 bases). Germline V lookup: CDR1 SQVTM, CDR2 ANQGSEA. V lost 6 bases and J lost 2, with 15 bases in between. The CDR3 has 14 amino acids. This chain's CDR3 is CSVAWTAFTDTQYF. The CDR3 DNA reads as TGCAGCGTCGCCTGGACAGCATTCACAGATACGCAGTATTTT.

The V gene is TRBV5-1, the J gene TRBJ2-6; D is possibly TRBD2 (5 bases). The CDR3 is made up of 14 amino acids. CDR1 is SGHRS and CDR2 is YFSETQ in the germline V gene. V was pared by 7 bases and J by 4 bases, with 12 bases between. CDR3 sequence reads: CASGSSSGANVLTF. The DNA for the CDR3 is TGCGCCAGCGGGAGTTCCTCCGGGGCCAACGTCCTGACTTTC.

The V call is TRBV19, the J call TRBJ2-5; 11 positions agree with TRBD2. Germline trimming cut 5 bases from V and 1 base from J; bases unmatched to any gene: 12. The CDR3 is 18 residues long. Germline V gene lookup returns CDR1 LNHDA and CDR2 SQIVND (reference sequence). CDR3 nucleotide sequence: TGTGCCAGTAGTTTGAGGGGACTAGCGGTCCGGGGCCAAGAGACCCAGTACTTC. Its protein product is CASSLRGLAVRGQETQYF. The variable domain in full, with the rest retrieved from reference TRBV19 and TRBJ2-5, is DGGITQSPKYLFRKEGQNVTLSCEQNLNHDAMYWYRQDPGQGLRLIYYSQIVNDFQKGDIAEGYSVSREKKESFPLTVTSAQKNPTAFYLCASSLRGLAVRGQETQYFGPGTRLLVL.

CDR3 region: CASKAGIGNTEAFF. CDR3 nucleotides: TGTGCCAGCAAAGCAGGGATAGGGAACACTGAAGCTTTCTTT. J is TRBJ1-1 and V is TRBV2; tentative D call: TRBD1 (5 bases). V lost 7 bases and J lost 1, with 13 bases in between. CDR3 length equals 14 residues. Germline CDR1 reads SNHLY; CDR2 reads FYNNEI. The full variable domain, with the rest looked up from reference TRBV2 and TRBJ1-1, is EPEVTQTPSHQVTQMGQEVILRCVPISNHLYFYWYRQILGQKVEFLVSFYNNEISEKSEIFDDQFSVERPDGSNFTLKIRSTKLEDSAMYFCASKAGIGNTEAFFGQGTRLTVV.

This chain joins TRBV30 and TRBJ2-5, with D maybe TRBD1 (6 bases). The V end lost 2 bases, the J end lost 4 bases, and 14 bases lay between the germline ends. CDR1 is GTSNPN, CDR2 SVGIG, per germline (reference sequence). This CDR3 region has 14 residues. The CDR3 DNA reads as TGTGCCTGGAGTCGTAAACAGGGACGAGAGACCCAGTACTTC. This codes for CAWSRKQGRETQYF.